These T cell receptor beta chains were read from a single sample in a study of T cell responses to AZD1222 COVID-19 vaccine. Generated by immunoSEQ multiplex PCR, the TCRdb table keeps only in-frame clones and is missing some. The sample holds more than 85,000 clones; roughly 87% are singletons and the top ten take 3.2%. Sequenced here: peripheral blood, sampled on day 0 of AZD1222 vaccination. Receptors originate from an adult in good health. Each CDR3 is given with its conserved first and last residue. D genes are given only for firm matches. Clone size is not always given. Where it is, it says once, few, many or a class for expanded clones.

v_gene	j_gene	d_gene	abundance	CDR3aa	CDR3nt
TRBV6-1	TRBJ1-2	TRBD1	NA	CASSEWGQGIYGYTF	TGTGCCAGCAGTGAATGGGGACAGGGGATATATGGCTACACCTTC
TRBV19	TRBJ1-1	NA	NA	CASSIPDRNTEAFF	TGTGCCAGTAGTATTCCGGACAGAAACACTGAAGCTTTCTTT
TRBV6-5	TRBJ1-2	TRBD1	NA	CASSPDRGYSYTF	TGTGCCAGCAGTCCCGACAGGGGGTATAGCTACACCTTC
TRBV7-3	TRBJ2-3	TRBD1	NA	CASSSTDRANTQYF	TGTGCCAGCAGCTCCACGGACAGGGCGAATACGCAGTATTTT
TRBV19	TRBJ1-4	NA	NA	CASSQGPEGLLFF	TGTGCCAGTAGTCAAGGGCCGGAAGGTTTACTGTTTTTT
TRBV27	TRBJ2-3	TRBD1	NA	CASSFSGTEYF	TGTGCCAGCAGTTTTTCCGGGACAGAGTATTTT
TRBV5-4	TRBJ1-1	NA	NA	CASSIPQSLATEAFF	TGTGCCAGCAGCATTCCGCAGTCTCTCGCCACTGAAGCTTTCTTT
TRBV4-2	TRBJ2-1	TRBD2	NA	CASSQSPSGGAYNEQFF	TGTGCCAGCAGCCAATCGCCTAGCGGGGGGGCCTACAATGAGCAGTTCTTC
TRBV15	TRBJ2-1	TRBD1	NA	CATSRVETGHNEQFF	TGTGCCACCAGCAGAGTCGAGACAGGGCACAATGAGCAGTTCTTC
TRBV28	TRBJ1-1	NA	NA	CASRRGGTEAFF	TGTGCCAGCAGGAGGGGAGGCACTGAAGCTTTCTTT
TRBV20-1	TRBJ2-1	NA	NA	CSATFNEQFF	TGCAGTGCTACTTTCAATGAGCAGTTCTTC
TRBV19	TRBJ1-5	NA	NA	CASRVQGDQPQHF	TGTGCCAGTAGGGTACAGGGAGACCAGCCCCAGCATTTT
TRBV7-3	TRBJ1-3	TRBD1	NA	CASSRTGTGNTIYF	TGTGCCAGCAGCAGGACAGGGACTGGAAACACCATATATTTT
TRBV7-3	TRBJ1-1	NA	NA	CASSFGGNTEAFF	TGTGCCAGCAGCTTCGGGGGGAACACTGAAGCTTTCTTT
TRBV4-3	TRBJ1-2	TRBD1	NA	CASSRDRATRYTF	TGCGCCAGCAGCCGGGACAGGGCGACCCGCTACACCTTC
TRBV5-1	TRBJ2-5	NA	NA	CASSFQGEETQYF	TGCGCCAGCAGCTTCCAGGGTGAAGAGACCCAGTACTTC
TRBV7-2	TRBJ2-7	NA	NA	CASSPWAWGVADSSYEQYF	TGTGCCAGCAGCCCCTGGGCCTGGGGGGTAGCGGATAGCTCCTACGAGCAGTACTTC
TRBV19	TRBJ2-1	TRBD1	NA	CASSIRSLAVDRGHEQFF	TGTGCCAGTAGTATCAGGTCTCTAGCAGTGGACAGGGGCCATGAGCAGTTCTTC
TRBV20-1	TRBJ2-3	TRBD2	NA	CSASGGTSGEVDTQYF	TGCAGTGCTAGTGGAGGGACTAGCGGGGAGGTAGATACGCAGTATTTT
TRBV27	TRBJ2-3	TRBD2	NA	CASTHALAGVSDTQYF	TGTGCCAGCACCCACGCTCTAGCGGGAGTCTCAGATACGCAGTATTTT
TRBV10-3	TRBJ1-3	NA	NA	CAISPGDGLGNTIYF	TGTGCCATCAGTCCTGGGGACGGATTGGGAAACACCATATATTTT
TRBV5-1	TRBJ2-5	TRBD2	NA	CASSPGTSGRMGETQYF	TGCGCCAGCAGCCCCGGGACTAGCGGGAGAATGGGGGAGACCCAGTACTTC
TRBV5-6	TRBJ2-3	TRBD2	NA	CASSLRLAGRTDTQYF	TGTGCCAGCAGCTTGCGACTAGCGGGACGCACAGATACGCAGTATTTT
TRBV28	TRBJ2-1	NA	NA	CASSFLRKGEQFF	TGTGCCAGCAGTTTCCTCAGGAAGGGTGAGCAGTTCTTC
TRBV5-1	TRBJ2-1	NA	once	CASSLDTDNEQFF	TGCGCCAGCAGCTTGGATACGGACAATGAGCAGTTCTTC
TRBV19	TRBJ1-1	NA	NA	CAVLRAGYQIPMNTEAFF	TGTGCCGTCCTCCGGGCTGGTTACCAGATACCCATGAACACTGAAGCTTTCTTT
TRBV29-1	TRBJ2-3	NA	NA	CSVHQGGPGDTQYF	TGCAGCGTGCACCAGGGGGGCCCTGGTGATACGCAGTATTTT
TRBV7-2	TRBJ2-5	NA	NA	CASSTPPETQYF	TGTGCCAGCAGCACCCCCCCGGAGACCCAGTACTTC
TRBV28	TRBJ1-2	NA	NA	CASLLSGYGYTF	TGTGCCAGTTTGCTTTCTGGCTATGGCTACACCTTC
TRBV13	TRBJ1-2	NA	NA	CASSPIQAGGYGYTF	TGTGCCAGCAGCCCAATACAGGCAGGCGGCTATGGCTACACCTTC
TRBV30	TRBJ1-6	NA	NA	CAWSRGNNSPLHF	TGTGCCTGGAGCAGGGGTAACAATTCACCCCTCCACTTT
TRBV12-3/TRBV12-4	TRBJ1-5	NA	NA	CATSKGGGQPQHF	TGTGCCACTTCGAAGGGGGGAGGTCAGCCCCAGCATTTT
TRBV19	TRBJ1-5	NA	NA	CASSIGQAYSNQPQHF	TGTGCCAGTAGTATAGGACAGGCTTATAGCAATCAGCCCCAGCATTTT
TRBV6-6	TRBJ1-6	NA	few	CASSPWGGLPPSSPLHF	TGTGCCAGCAGTCCATGGGGGGGACTACCCCCTAGTTCACCCCTCCACTTT
TRBV7-2	TRBJ2-2	NA	NA	CASSLRWASGGELFF	TGTGCCAGCAGCTTACGGTGGGCTTCAGGCGGGGAGCTGTTTTTT
TRBV12-3/TRBV12-4	TRBJ2-1	TRBD2	NA	CASSLPGTSQFF	TGTGCCAGCTCCCTTCCCGGGACTAGTCAGTTCTTC
TRBV19	TRBJ2-7	NA	NA	CASSRPGDGDEQYF	TGTGCCAGTAGTCGTCCAGGGGATGGCGACGAGCAGTACTTC